The 31 T cell receptor beta chains reported below all come from one sample, sequenced in a study of T cells after yellow fever vaccination. TCRdb redid the calling of the 5' RACE reads with MiXCR, one entry per CDR3 protein. The sample gives some 99,000 distinct CDR3 sequences, under 7% of which show up once; over 40% is in the top ten. This sample comprised CD8+ T cells sorted from PBMCs, obtained 10 days after the yellow fever booster vaccination. The receptors come from a man younger than 35 who received the YFV17D yellow fever vaccine.

This clonotype was picked up a small number of times. The V call is TRBV5-1, the J call TRBJ2-7, with 11 bases identical to TRBD1. CDR1 SGHRS and CDR2 YFSETQ come from the germline V gene. This CDR3 spans 15 amino acids. The trim removed 0 bases at V and 4 bases at J, leaving 3 bases unmatched. CDR3 sequence (DNA): TGCGCCAGCAGCTTGGTGGGGACAGGGGGGTACGAGCAGTACTTC. Translated, it gives CASSLVGTGGYEQYF.

This clonotype was counted a few times. V and J are TRBV6-5 and TRBJ2-2; 10 bases match TRBD1. The CDR3 runs to 15 residues. V shed 9 bases and J 7 bases; nucleotides not matched to a gene: 11. The germline gives CDR1 MNHEY, CDR2 SVGAGI. CDR3 sequence (DNA): TGTGCCAGTACGGGGCTGACAGGGGGCGTCGGGGAGCTGTTTTTT. Its translation is CASTGLTGGVGELFF.

The table lists this clonotype with a few counts. The gene calls are TRBV6-5 and TRBJ1-5, with TRBD1 as a possible D gene (5 bases). The CDR3 is 15 amino acids. The germline CDR1 and CDR2 sequences are MNHEY and SVGAGI. V was pared by 6 bases and J by 7 bases, with 19 bases between. The CDR3 coding sequence is TGTGCCAGCAGCAAGGGACTGAATGATTGGCAGCCCCAGCATTTT. As protein: CASSKGLNDWQPQHF.

The CDR3 loop is CASSYLRRDRGLPLEQYV. The CDR3, as DNA: TGTGCCAGCAGTTACCTACGTAGGGACAGGGGGCTTCCTTTGGAGCAGTACGTC. The rearrangement joins TRBV6-2 or TRBV6-3 to TRBJ2-7; TRBD1 aligns across 12 bases. CDR1 MNHEY and CDR2 SVGEGT come from the germline V gene. The trim removed 2 bases at V and 7 bases at J, leaving 15 bases unmatched. The CDR3 extends over 18 amino acids.

This clonotype was seen a few times. The rearrangement joins TRBV5-4 to TRBJ2-1; TRBD2 agrees at 12 bases. This CDR3 has 15 amino acids. The V and J ends lost 3 bases and 10 bases, in that order; junction bases with no gene match: 8. Germline V gene lookup returns CDR1 SGHNT and CDR2 YYREEE (reference sequence). The CDR3 bases are TGTGCCAGCAGCTCACTAGCGGGGGGCCCCTACGAGCAGTTCTTC. This encodes CASSSLAGGPYEQFF.

This clonotype was recorded a few times. The rearrangement uses TRBV4-1 and TRBJ1-5; 9 nucleotides align to TRBD1. The CDR3 runs 17 residues. Germline values: CDR1 MGHRA, CDR2 YSYEKL. V was clipped by 3 bases and J by 0 bases; unmatched bases: 6. CDR3 nucleotide sequence: TGCGCCAGCAGCCAGGGACAGGGTGGGGATAGCAATCAGCCCCAGCATTTT. This codes for CASSQGQGGDSNQPQHF.

This clonotype was seen at least ten times. V and J are TRBV21-1 and TRBJ2-5; the table's D call of TRBD2 was not tested on the DNA. TRBV21-1 is a recognized pseudogene. The CDR3 has 17 amino acids. The CDR3 loop reads CASSKKGLAGGPETQYF. Written as DNA, the CDR3 is TGTGCCAGCAGCAAAAAGGGGCTAGCGGGGGGGCCAGAGACCCAGTACTTC.

This chain connects TRBV20-1 to TRBJ2-2; 8 nucleotides agree with TRBD1. This CDR3 has 15 amino acids. Germline V CDR1 and CDR2: DFQATT, SNEGSKA (reference sequence). V trimming: 8 bases; J trimming: 2 bases; junction bases outside the gene matches: 10. The CDR3 spells CSTPAQGVNTGELFF. In nucleotides, the CDR3 is TGCAGTACGCCCGCACAGGGGGTCAACACCGGGGAGCTGTTTTTT.

This clonotype was seen repeatedly, ten times or more. The chain joins TRBV5-6 to TRBJ2-3; 11 bases align to TRBD2. Per the germline V gene, CDR1 is SGHDT and CDR2 is YYEEEE. CDR3 size: 16 residues. V shed 3 bases, J shed 5 bases, and the junction held 8 bases outside the gene matches. This chain's CDR3 is CASSSLLAGERDTQYF. CDR3 DNA: TGTGCCAGCAGCTCGTTACTAGCGGGGGAACGAGATACGCAGTATTTT.

The gene calls are TRBV5-1 and TRBJ1-1, with 8 bases fitting TRBD1. The CDR3 is 17 amino acids. V lost 2 bases to trimming and J lost 0 bases; unmatched junction nucleotides: 9. In germline, CDR1 is SGHRS, CDR2 YFSETQ. The CDR3 loop reads CASSFSGTGLMNTEAFF. Here the CDR3 DNA reads TGCGCCAGCAGCTTTTCCGGGACAGGACTAATGAACACTGAAGCTTTCTTT.

This clonotype was found a few times. In DNA, the CDR3 is TGTGCCAGCAGGTCTCCAGGGGGACGAAACAATGAGCAGTTCTTC. Its protein product is CASRSPGGRNNEQFF. The chain links TRBV11-2 to TRBJ2-1; 7 bases map to TRBD1. V shed 6 bases, J shed 5 bases, and the junction held 10 bases outside the gene matches. Germline CDR1 and CDR2: SGHAT and FQNNGV. The CDR3 has 15 residues.

This chain joins TRBV9 and TRBJ2-3; D unclear. Trimming took off 0 bases at V and 2 bases at J, with 7 bases between the two ends. The CDR3 sequence is 14 residues long. Germline-derived CDR1 and CDR2 are SGDLS and YYNGEE. The CDR3 loop reads CASSVDFLTDTQYF. The CDR3 coding sequence is TGTGCCAGCAGCGTAGATTTCCTCACAGATACGCAGTATTTT.

This clonotype was seen only a few times. The chain has TRBV11-2 and TRBJ2-5; the D is unclear. Trimming cost V 2 bases and J 7 bases, with 5 bases left between them. The CDR3 is 11 amino acids. In germline, CDR1 is SGHAT, CDR2 FQNNGV. CDR3 region: CASSLTRTQYF. The CDR3, as DNA: TGTGCCAGCAGCTTAACAAGGACCCAGTACTTC.

The chain couples TRBV2 to TRBJ1-2; 9 nucleotides match TRBD1. This CDR3 is built from 13 residues. The germline CDR1 and CDR2 sequences are SNHLY and FYNNEI. The J segment lost 8 bases and the V segment lost 3 bases, leaving 4 bases of the junction unmatched. The CDR3 sequence is CASSEGTGSGYTF. CDR3 nucleotide sequence: TGTGCCAGCAGTGAGGGGACAGGGTCCGGCTACACCTTC.

In its sample, this clonotype was seen many times. The CDR3 region has the DNA TGTGCCAGCAGCGAGCCCCCGACAGTTCCCCCCGGGGAGCTGTTTTTT. Encoded protein: CASSEPPTVPPGELFF. The rearrangement uses TRBV9 and TRBJ2-2; tentative D call: TRBD1 (5 bases). Germline CDR1 is SGDLS and CDR2 is YYNGEE. V gave up 3 bases and J gave up 6 bases, with 18 bases separating them. The CDR3 has 16 amino acids.

This clonotype was recorded many times. The chain couples TRBV7-8 to TRBJ2-5, with TRBD1 matching over 10 bases. The CDR3 consists of 14 residues. V lost 1 base and J lost 6; bases outside the gene matches: 2. The germline V gene has CDR1 SGHVS and CDR2 FQNEAQ. The CDR3 loop reads CASSLGTGGQTQYF. CDR3 DNA sequence: TGTGCCAGCAGCTTAGGGACAGGGGGGCAGACCCAGTACTTC.

This clonotype was detected many times. This rearrangement joins TRBV5-1 to TRBJ2-7; possibly TRBD2 for D (5 bases). Trimming shortened V by 4 bases and J by 2 bases, and 13 bases separated the two germline ends. The CDR3 length is 14 residues. Per the germline V gene, CDR1 is SGHRS and CDR2 is YFSETQ. CDR3 sequence reads: CASSVASSTYEQYF. CDR3 coding DNA: TGCGCCAGCAGCGTAGCTAGCAGCACCTACGAGCAGTACTTC.

CDR3 in DNA: TGTGCCACCAGCATAGACAGGAGCCATCAGCCCCAGCATTTT. Translated: CATSIDRSHQPQHF. The genes are TRBV15 and TRBJ1-5; a weak D match, TRBD1 (6 bases). This CDR3 contains 14 residues. Trimming stripped 4 bases from V and 5 bases from J, with 12 bases between. CDR1 LNHNV and CDR2 YYDKDF come from the germline V gene (reference sequence).

There are a few counts of this clonotype. The J gene is TRBJ1-5, the V gene TRBV7-8, with TRBD1 as a possible D gene (5 bases). Trimming cost V 3 bases and J 3 bases, with 12 bases left between them. The CDR3 length is 15 residues. Germline V gives CDR1 SGHVS, CDR2 FQNEAQ. CDR3 region: CASSLTGTDNQPQHF. DNA of the CDR3: TGTGCCAGCAGCTTGACCGGGACGGACAATCAGCCCCAGCATTTT.

This clonotype was found a few times. V gene TRBV11-2 combines with J gene TRBJ2-3, with 7 bases fitting TRBD2. In germline, CDR1 is SGHAT, CDR2 FQNNGV. The CDR3 contains 12 residues. Trimming took 4 bases from V and 6 from J; bases not matched to a gene: 1. The CDR3 sequence is CASSWEGDTQYF. The CDR3 DNA follows: TGTGCCAGCAGCTGGGAGGGGGATACGCAGTATTTT.

This clonotype was seen a few times. CDR3 in DNA: TGCGCCAGCAGCACCAGGAGCGGGGGAAAGACCCAGTACTTC. It encodes CASSTRSGGKTQYF. The chain uses TRBV4-3 and TRBJ2-5; 8 bases are shared with TRBD2. V dropped 5 bases and J dropped 6; count of bases not matched to a gene: 8. The CDR3 is made up of 14 amino acids. Germline lookup yields CDR1 LGHNA and CDR2 YSLEER.

The V call is TRBV28, the J call TRBJ2-7; 7 nucleotides match TRBD1. From germline, CDR1 is MDHEN and CDR2 SYDVKM. The CDR3 spans 13 residues. V lost 8 bases and J lost 5; bases outside the gene matches: 9. CDR3 loop: CASLKTGYHEQYV. CDR3 sequence (DNA): TGTGCCAGCCTAAAGACAGGGTACCACGAGCAGTACGTC.

This clonotype was seen more than once but under ten times. This rearrangement joins TRBV29-1 to TRBJ1-2; D might be TRBD1 (6 bases). The CDR3 has 13 residues. Deletions cut 4 bases from V and 5 bases from J, with 14 bases between. Germline V lookup: CDR1 SQVTM, CDR2 ANQGSEA. CDR3: CSVVGGGSYGYTF. The CDR3 region has the DNA TGCAGCGTTGTAGGAGGGGGATCATATGGCTACACCTTC.

The V gene is TRBV20-1, the J gene TRBJ1-1; 9 bases are a match to TRBD1. The CDR3 extends over 14 amino acids. CDR1 and CDR2 (germline): DFQATT, SNEGSKA (reference sequence). Trimming removed 3 bases from V and 3 bases from J; junction bases left unmatched: 5. The CDR3 coding sequence is TGCAGTGCTAGCGGGACAGGGCCGTACACTGAAGCTTTCTTT. Protein sequence: CSASGTGPYTEAFF.

This clonotype was observed at least ten times. The rearrangement links TRBV7-2 to TRBJ2-7; TRBD1 might be the D (6 bases). The CDR3 loop spans 14 amino acids. Trimming took off 6 bases at V and 4 bases at J, with 16 bases between the two ends. Per germline, CDR1 SGHTA and CDR2 FQGNSA. CDR3 sequence reads: CASSSRTAWYEQYV. CDR3 DNA sequence: TGTGCCAGCAGTTCCCGGACAGCCTGGTACGAGCAGTACGTC.

This clonotype was seen only a few times. The rearrangement uses TRBV19 and TRBJ1-1; D possibly corresponds to TRBD1 (5 bases). The CDR3 totals 17 residues. Germline CDR1 is LNHDA and CDR2 is SQIVND (reference sequence). With 5 bases removed from V and 4 bases from J, the gap between germline ends came to 23 bases. The CDR3: CASSSLRGGPGGTEAFF. The CDR3, as DNA: TGTGCCAGTAGTTCCCTCCGAGGAGGGCCCGGGGGCACTGAAGCTTTCTTT.

This clonotype was detected ten times or more. The J gene is TRBJ1-1, the V gene TRBV6-5; D remains unclear. The CDR3 consists of 15 residues. Deletions cut 0 bases from V and 0 bases from J, with 8 bases between. In germline, CDR1 is MNHEY, CDR2 SVGAGI. The CDR3 loop reads CASSYSSGLNTEAFF. CDR3 DNA sequence: TGTGCCAGCAGTTACTCGTCGGGGTTGAACACTGAAGCTTTCTTT.

This clonotype was seen a few times. V is TRBV29-1 and J is TRBJ2-3, with a possible D match to TRBD2 (6 bases). This CDR3 is 14 amino acids long. Germline CDR1 SQVTM, CDR2 ANQGSEA. The V and J ends lost 7 bases and 0 bases respectively, with 14 bases between them. The CDR3 here is CSGGLPSSTDTQYF. The CDR3 DNA follows: TGCAGCGGGGGACTCCCTTCTAGCACAGATACGCAGTATTTT.

In its sample, this clonotype was seen a few times. The CDR3 DNA reads TGCGCCAGCAGCCAACCGCCGGGACTAGCGGAACCCCGGGAGCAGTTCTTC. This gives the protein CASSQPPGLAEPREQFF. The chain joins TRBV4-3 to TRBJ2-1; 11 nucleotides line up with TRBD2. V was pared by 2 bases and J by 10 bases, with 13 bases of the junction left unmatched. Germline V CDR1 and CDR2: LGHNA, YSLEER. There are 17 residues in the CDR3.

This clonotype has a handful of counts. V usage is TRBV6-6 and J usage is TRBJ2-1, with D tentatively TRBD1 (5 bases). The CDR3 loop spans 15 amino acids. CDR1 is MNHNY and CDR2 is SVGAGI in the germline V gene (reference sequence). Deletions cut 6 bases from V and 0 bases from J, with 12 bases between. The CDR3 is CASSLRQSSYNEQFF. The DNA for the CDR3 is TGTGCCAGCAGCTTAAGACAGAGCTCCTACAATGAGCAGTTCTTC.

This clonotype turned up a few times. The CDR3 DNA is TGCAGCGTTGAAGAAGGCAGGGGCGGAATCGGGGAGCTGTTTTTT. This sequence encodes CSVEEGRGGIGELFF. The chain couples TRBV29-1 to TRBJ2-2, with D tentatively TRBD1 (6 bases). This CDR3 comprises 15 residues. V was clipped by 0 bases and J by 7 bases, with 15 bases between them. Germline V gene sequence: CDR1 SQVTM, CDR2 ANQGSEA.